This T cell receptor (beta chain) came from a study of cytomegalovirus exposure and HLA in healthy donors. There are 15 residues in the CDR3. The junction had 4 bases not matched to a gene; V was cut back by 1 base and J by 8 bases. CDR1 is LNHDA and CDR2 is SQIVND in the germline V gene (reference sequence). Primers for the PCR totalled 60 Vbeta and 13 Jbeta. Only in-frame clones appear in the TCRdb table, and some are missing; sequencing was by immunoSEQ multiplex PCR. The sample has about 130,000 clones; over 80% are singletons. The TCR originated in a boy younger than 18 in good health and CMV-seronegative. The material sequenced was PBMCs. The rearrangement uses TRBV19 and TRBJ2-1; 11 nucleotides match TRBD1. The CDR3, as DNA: TGTGCCAGTAGTATAGTCGGGACAGGGGGATATGAGCAGTTCTTC. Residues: CASSIVGTGGYEQFF.